A single sample gave rise to the 30 T cell receptor beta chains below, sequenced in a study of CD8+ T cells in alopecia areata. Sequencing used cDNA as its template, made by extracting RNA and reverse transcribing it. TCRdb's table, derived via immunoSEQ multiplex PCR, lists solely in-frame clones and lacks some. The table lists approximately 65,000 clones, about 45% of them singletons. Sequenced material: CD8+ T cells sorted from blood, taken at week 0. The receptors derive from a human donor with alopecia areata.

This clone was seen a few times. This chain links TRBV7-9 with TRBJ2-7, with D tentatively TRBD1 or TRBD2 (6 bases each). The length of the CDR3 is 13 residues. V lost 5 bases and J lost 6, with 14 bases in between. Germline assignment: CDR1 SEHNR and CDR2 FQNEAQ (reference sequence). The CDR3 coding sequence is TGTGCCAGCAGCCCCCCGAGGGGGGCCGAGCAGTACTTC. Translated, it gives CASSPPRGAEQYF.

This clone was detected a few times. Sequence at one end of the junction differs from germline and may be a read error. The DNA of the CDR3 is TGTGCCACCAGAAGAGATAGGGGAAGCAGGGAGACCCAGTACTTC. The encoded protein is CATRRDRGSRETQYF. The chain uses TRBV15 and TRBJ2-5; D is possibly TRBD1 (5 bases). From germline, CDR1 is LNHNV and CDR2 YYDKDF (reference sequence). CDR3 length: 15 residues. The complete variable domain, with remaining parts taken from reference TRBV15 and TRBJ2-5, reads DAMVIQNPRYQVTQFGKPVTLSCSQTLNHNVMYWYQQKSSQAPKLLFHYYDKDFNNEADTPDNFQSRRPNTSFCFLDIRSPGLGDTAMYLCATRRDRGSRETQYFGPGTRLLVL.

The chain uses TRBV5-1 and TRBJ2-6; tentatively, D is TRBD1 (6 bases). CDR1 is SGHRS, CDR2 YFSETQ, per germline. Trimming shortened V by 3 bases and J by 2 bases, and 18 bases separated the two germline ends. This CDR3 contains 18 residues. The DNA of the CDR3 is TGCGCCAGCAGCTCCCCGACAGGTATACGGCCTGGGGCCAACGTCCTGACTTTC. Translating it yields CASSSPTGIRPGANVLTF.

This clone was seen more than once but under ten times. V usage is TRBV28 and J usage is TRBJ1-5; possible D gene TRBD1, 5 bases. CDR1 and CDR2 from the germline V gene are MDHEN and SYDVKM. The CDR3 contains 14 residues. V lost 4 bases to trimming and J lost 2 bases, with 9 bases between them. Here the CDR3 reads CASSSRGGNQPQHF. DNA of the CDR3: TGTGCCAGCAGTTCTCGGGGGGGCAATCAGCCCCAGCATTTT.

The chain carries TRBV29-1 and TRBJ1-6; the D is unclear. Germline V gene lookup returns CDR1 SQVTM and CDR2 ANQGSEA. The CDR3 spans 13 residues. V lost 7 bases and J 9 bases, leaving 16 bases between the germline ends. CDR3 region: CSARDQAGSPLHF. The CDR3 DNA follows: TGCAGCGCACGGGATCAAGCAGGTTCACCCCTCCACTTT.

CDR3 coding DNA: TGTGCCTGGAGTATATTGAGGGGATCGAACACCGGGGAGCTGTTTTTT. It translates to CAWSILRGSNTGELFF. The V and J genes are TRBV30 and TRBJ2-2; D could derive from TRBD1 or TRBD2 (5 bases each). CDR3 length: 16 residues. V was clipped by 2 bases and J by 0 bases, with 13 bases between them. The germline V gene encodes CDR1 GTSNPN and CDR2 SVGIG (reference sequence).

A few counts support this clone. The chain links TRBV13 to TRBJ2-3; D remains ambiguous. Germline V gene data show CDR1 as PRHDT and CDR2 as FYEKMQ (reference sequence). Trimming stripped 4 bases from V and 4 bases from J, with 9 bases between. The CDR3 runs to 13 residues. CDR3 sequence (DNA): TGTGCCAGCAGCTCCCGCATGCCAGATACGCAGTATTTT. Translated, it gives CASSSRMPDTQYF.

This clone has more than one count but fewer than ten. V usage is TRBV7-9 and J usage is TRBJ2-1; 10 bases are a match to TRBD2. Germline CDR1 reads SEHNR; CDR2 reads FQNEAQ (reference sequence). This CDR3 has 14 amino acids. V dropped 8 bases and J dropped 7; count of bases not matched to a gene: 8. CDR3 coding DNA: TGTGCCAGCTCTGGGGCTAGCGGGAGTAATGAGCAGTTCTTC. Its translation: CASSGASGSNEQFF. Combining the CDR3 with reference TRBV7-9 and TRBJ2-1 gives the whole variable domain DTGVSQNPRHKITKRGQNVTFRCDPISEHNRLYWYRQTLGQGPEFLTYFQNEAQLEKSRLLSDRFSAERPKGSFSTLEIQRTEQGDSAMYLCASSGASGSNEQFFGPGTRLTVL.

The genes are TRBV6-1 and TRBJ2-7; D is possibly TRBD2 (5 bases). Germline loops: CDR1 MNHNS, CDR2 SASEGT. The germline V and J ends were trimmed by 4 bases and 2 bases, with 12 bases remaining between them. There are 14 residues in the CDR3. The CDR3 coding sequence is TGTGCCAGCAGTGCCCGGACTTCCCCCTACGAGCAGTACTTC. Translated: CASSARTSPYEQYF.

The chain links TRBV7-6 to TRBJ2-3; TRBD1 matches 9 bases. CDR3 length equals 15 residues. Germline CDR1 reads SGHVS; CDR2 reads FNYEAQ. With V trimmed by 4 bases and J by 4 bases, 6 bases remained unmatched. The CDR3 region has the DNA TGTGCCAGCAGCTCCCGGGACAGGGCGTCAGATACGCAGTATTTT. Amino acid sequence: CASSSRDRASDTQYF.

The J gene is TRBJ2-7, the V gene TRBV28; 9 bases map to TRBD1. The CDR3 is made up of 15 amino acids. The germline gives CDR1 MDHEN, CDR2 SYDVKM. The V segment lost 2 bases and the J segment 5 bases; nucleotides outside the gene matches: 7. The CDR3 nucleotides read TGTGCCAGCAGTTTAGGCCGGGACAGGGCGAACGAGCAGTACTTC. Its protein is CASSLGRDRANEQYF. Variable domain in full (rest from reference TRBV28 and TRBJ2-7): DVKVTQSSRYLVKRTGEKVFLECVQDMDHENMFWYRQDPGLGLRLIYFSYDVKMKEKGDIPEGYSVSREKKERFSLILESASTNQTSMYLCASSLGRDRANEQYFGPGTRLTVT.

This clone was detected only a few times. This chain joins TRBV7-9 and TRBJ1-2, with TRBD1 matching over 9 bases. J gave up 2 bases and V 5 bases, and 6 bases lay outside the gene matches. Germline loops: CDR1 SEHNR, CDR2 FQNEAQ (reference sequence). CDR3 length: 15 residues. The CDR3 reads CASSTWDRANYGYTF. The CDR3 DNA follows: TGTGCCAGCAGCACTTGGGACAGGGCGAACTATGGCTACACCTTC.

This clone was observed a few times. The CDR3 region has the DNA TGCGCCAGCAGCGTGGGGACAGGAGGGCTCGAGCAGTACTTC. Amino acids: CASSVGTGGLEQYF. The rearrangement joins TRBV5-1 to TRBJ2-7, with 8 bases that match TRBD1. The germline V gene has CDR1 SGHRS and CDR2 YFSETQ. This CDR3 is 14 amino acids long. V trimming: 4 bases; J trimming: 6 bases; junction bases outside the gene matches: 9. Full variable domain (missing parts from reference TRBV5-1 and TRBJ2-7): KAGVTQTPRYLIKTRGQQVTLSCSPISGHRSVSWYQQTPGQGLQFLFEYFSETQRNKGNFPGRFSGRQFSNSRSEMNVSTLELGDSALYLCASSVGTGGLEQYFGPGTRLTVT.

For the CDR3, the DNA is TGTGCCAGCAGCTTACGAGGGGGCAGCCAGCCCCAGCATTTT. Translating it yields CASSLRGGSQPQHF. The chain has TRBV7-6 and TRBJ1-5, with 7 bases lining up with TRBD1. The germline V gene encodes CDR1 SGHVS and CDR2 FNYEAQ. There are 14 residues in the CDR3. V shed 2 bases and J 7 bases; nucleotides not matched to a gene: 5.

For this clone: Other DNA sequences in the same sample also yield this CDR3. The chain combines TRBV5-1 with TRBJ2-7; D tentatively reads TRBD1 or TRBD2 (5 bases each). CDR1 is SGHRS, CDR2 YFSETQ, per germline. This CDR3 comprises 15 residues. V lost 1 base and J 1 base, leaving 12 bases between the germline ends. The CDR3 DNA follows: TGCGCCAGCAGCTTGTTTGGGACGGGGTCCTACGAGCAGTACTTC. This encodes CASSLFGTGSYEQYF.

This clone has more than one count but fewer than ten. The chain employs TRBV7-6 and TRBJ2-7, with D perhaps TRBD2 (5 bases). This CDR3 has 12 amino acids. Germline lookup yields CDR1 SGHVS and CDR2 FNYEAQ. The ends were cut back, 2 bases at V and 7 bases at J, with 9 bases in the middle. Here the CDR3 DNA reads TGTGCCAGCAGCTTACGAGGGCGGGAGCAGTACTTC. This sequence encodes CASSLRGREQYF. The variable domain in full, with the rest retrieved from reference TRBV7-6 and TRBJ2-7, is GAGVSQSPRYKVTKRGQDVALRCDPISGHVSLYWYRQALGQGPEFLTYFNYEAQQDKSGLPNDRFSAERPEGSISTLTIQRTEQRDSAMYRCASSLRGREQYFGPGTRLTVT.

The V and J genes are TRBV14 and TRBJ2-5; no definite D call. Per the germline V gene, CDR1 is SGHDN and CDR2 is FVKESK. This CDR3 spans 16 amino acids. Trimming pared 1 base from V and 0 bases from J, leaving 12 bases between. The CDR3 nucleotides are TGTGCCAGCAGCCAAGGGTACGGTCGCCACCAAGAGACCCAGTACTTC. This codes for CASSQGYGRHQETQYF.

V is TRBV6-1 and J is TRBJ1-3; 7 bases line up with TRBD1. Germline CDR1 reads MNHNS; CDR2 reads SASEGT. Losses at the gene ends were 3 bases for V and 4 bases for J; bases not matched to a gene: 9. The CDR3 is made up of 16 amino acids. In nucleotides, the CDR3 is TGTGCCAGCAGTGACCGTGTGACAGGGACGGGAAACACCATATATTTT. Translated: CASSDRVTGTGNTIYF.

J is TRBJ1-2 and V is TRBV7-9; D remains ambiguous. V lost 1 base, J lost 5 bases, and 14 bases lay in between. In germline, CDR1 is SEHNR, CDR2 FQNEAQ (reference sequence). The CDR3 loop spans 15 amino acids. The CDR3 nucleotides read TGTGCCAGCAGCTTAGGGGCCGGACGGCAGTATGGCTACACCTTC. It yields the protein CASSLGAGRQYGYTF.

The chain recombines TRBV29-1 with TRBJ2-1; tentative D call: TRBD1 (5 bases). Germline assignment: CDR1 SQVTM and CDR2 ANQGSEA. The V gene lost 3 bases and the J gene lost 12 bases, with 15 bases spanning the gap. CDR3 size: 12 residues. The CDR3 here is CSVDTARDGQFF. DNA of the CDR3: TGCAGCGTTGATACCGCCAGGGATGGGCAGTTCTTC.

The chain couples TRBV29-1 to TRBJ2-1, with 9 bases aligning to TRBD2. V was pared by 7 bases and J by 8 bases, with 9 bases of the junction left unmatched. Germline values: CDR1 SQVTM, CDR2 ANQGSEA. CDR3 length equals 13 residues. This CDR3 is CSARVAGGDEQFF. CDR3 DNA sequence: TGCAGCGCCCGGGTGGCGGGAGGGGATGAGCAGTTCTTC.

The J gene is TRBJ2-5, the V gene TRBV28; 8 positions match TRBD1. Germline CDR1 reads MDHEN; CDR2 reads SYDVKM. V shed 2 bases, J shed 3 bases, and the junction held 5 bases outside the gene matches. The length of the CDR3 is 15 residues. This CDR3 reads CASSLQRTGKETQYF. The DNA for the CDR3 is TGTGCCAGCAGTTTACAACGGACAGGGAAAGAGACCCAGTACTTC.

The CDR3 DNA reads TGTGCCAGCAGCCCAGGGGTGCGGCAGCCCCAGCATTTT. Translated, it gives CASSPGVRQPQHF. V is TRBV27 and J is TRBJ1-5, with TRBD1 as a possible D gene (6 bases). The CDR3 extends over 13 amino acids. Germline CDR1 and CDR2: MNHEY and SMNVEV (reference sequence). The V gene lost 6 bases and the J gene lost 7 bases, with 13 bases spanning the gap.

The chain uses TRBV27 and TRBJ1-5, with unresolved D. Germline-derived CDR1 and CDR2 are MNHEY and SMNVEV (reference sequence). The CDR3 contains 14 residues. Between the trimmed V and J ends, which lost 0 bases and 5 bases, there was a span of 8 bases. The CDR3 spells CASSLSGGYQPQHF. The CDR3 bases are TGTGCCAGCAGTTTATCGGGCGGATATCAGCCCCAGCATTTT.

This clone has more than one count but fewer than ten. The chain has TRBV6-5 and TRBJ1-2; D remains ambiguous. V gave up 3 bases and J gave up 8 bases, with 16 bases separating them. Germline assignment: CDR1 MNHEY and CDR2 SVGAGI. CDR3 length: 14 amino acids. This CDR3 is CASSYSTELGGYTF. The CDR3, as DNA: TGTGCCAGCAGTTATTCTACAGAGTTAGGGGGCTACACCTTC.

The chain links TRBV9 to TRBJ2-7; perhaps TRBD2 as D (5 bases). There are 12 residues in the CDR3. Trimming took off 7 bases at V and 4 bases at J, with 12 bases between the two ends. Germline assignment: CDR1 SGDLS and CDR2 YYNGEE. The CDR3 DNA is TGTGCCAGCTCCGGGAATTTGTACGAGCAGTACTTC. Translated, it gives CASSGNLYEQYF.

This clone has just a few counts. The rearrangement uses TRBV7-9 and TRBJ2-5; 7 nucleotides match TRBD1. Germline V CDR1 and CDR2: SEHNR, FQNEAQ (reference sequence). The ends lost 2 bases at V and 1 base at J; junction bases unmatched: 1. This CDR3 has 14 residues. The CDR3 sequence is CASSLNRGQETQYF. The CDR3 DNA sequence: TGTGCCAGCAGCTTAAACAGGGGCCAAGAGACCCAGTACTTC.

The chain couples TRBV29-1 to TRBJ2-7; unclear D gene. Germline V gene data show CDR1 as SQVTM and CDR2 as ANQGSEA. Trimming stripped 4 bases from V and 7 bases from J, with 17 bases between. The CDR3 is made up of 13 amino acids. The CDR3 nucleotides read TGCAGCGTTGGCCTGGGTCGAGCGTGGGAGCAGTACTTC. Its translation is CSVGLGRAWEQYF.

This clone has more than one count but fewer than ten. This chain connects TRBV9 to TRBJ1-5; D uncertain. V lost 0 bases and J 4 bases, leaving 8 bases between the germline ends. Per the germline V gene, CDR1 is SGDLS and CDR2 is YYNGEE. The CDR3 consists of 14 residues. CDR3 nucleotides: TGTGCCAGCAGCGTAGGCAGCGGGAATCAGCCCCAGCATTTT. This translates into CASSVGSGNQPQHF.

V is TRBV30 and J is TRBJ2-7; the D is unclear. Germline V gene sequence: CDR1 GTSNPN, CDR2 SVGIG (reference sequence). There are 13 residues in the CDR3. V gave up 6 bases and J gave up 0 bases, with 12 bases separating them. CDR3 sequence (DNA): TGTGCCTGCCGATTGCTAAGCTCCTACGAGCAGTACTTC. It codes for CACRLLSSYEQYF. The whole variable domain, filled in from reference TRBV30 and TRBJ2-7, reads SQTIHQWPATLVQPVGSPLSLECTVEGTSNPNLYWYRQAAGRGLQLLFYSVGIGQISSEVPQNLSASRPQDRQFILSSKKLLLSDSGFYLCACRLLSSYEQYFGPGTRLTVT.